This is a list of T cell receptor beta chains from one sample in a study of beta chain features in type 1 diabetes. Only in-frame clones appear in the TCRdb table, and some are missing; sequencing was by immunoSEQ multiplex PCR. The sample includes roughly 330,000 clones, roughly 14% of them seen just once. Sequencing was carried out using naive CD4+ T cells from blood. All receptors come from a woman under 30 with type 1 diabetes. Both conserved end residues are part of each CDR3. A D gene is named only where the DNA matches it firmly. Size values are once, few and many counts, or a class for expanded clones, and some rows have none.

j_call: TRBJ2-7
d_call: TRBD1
clone_size: .
v_call: TRBV28
cdr3_aa: CASSLNRGQEQYF
cdr3_nt: TGTGCCAGCAGTTTGAACAGGGGGCAAGAGCAGTACTTC

j_call: TRBJ2-1
d_call: TRBD2
clone_size: few
v_call: TRBV28
cdr3_aa: CASSLHSGSSNEQFF
cdr3_nt: TGTGCCAGCAGTTTACATAGCGGGAGCAGCAATGAGCAGTTCTTC

j_call: TRBJ2-1
d_call: TRBD2
clone_size: few
v_call: TRBV19
cdr3_aa: CASSMILAGYNEQFF
cdr3_nt: TGTGCCAGTAGTATGATACTAGCGGGTTACAATGAGCAGTTCTTC

j_call: TRBJ1-2
d_call: .
clone_size: few
v_call: TRBV10-3
cdr3_aa: CAISDRQDYGYTF
cdr3_nt: TGTGCCATCAGTGATCGGCAGGACTATGGCTACACCTTC

j_call: TRBJ2-2
d_call: TRBD1
clone_size: .
v_call: TRBV4-3
cdr3_aa: CASSQASQGAGELFF
cdr3_nt: TGCGCCAGCAGCCAAGCATCGCAGGGGGCCGGGGAGCTGTTTTTT

j_call: TRBJ2-3
d_call: TRBD2
clone_size: few
v_call: TRBV29-1
cdr3_aa: CSVTYRTSVSDTQYF
cdr3_nt: TGCAGCGTGACCTACAGGACTAGCGTGTCCGATACGCAGTATTTT

j_call: TRBJ1-5
d_call: .
clone_size: few
v_call: TRBV7-2
cdr3_aa: CASSPLQGFGQPQHF
cdr3_nt: TGTGCCAGCAGCCCACTCCAGGGTTTTGGTCAGCCCCAGCATTTT

j_call: TRBJ2-2
d_call: .
clone_size: .
v_call: TRBV6-5
cdr3_aa: CASSYESPVPTGELFF
cdr3_nt: TGTGCCAGCAGTTACGAAAGTCCAGTTCCTACCGGGGAGCTGTTTTTT

j_call: TRBJ2-3
d_call: .
clone_size: few
v_call: TRBV5-6
cdr3_aa: CASSLAGGRTDTQYF
cdr3_nt: TGTGCCAGCAGCTTGGCCGGGGGACGCACAGATACGCAGTATTTT

j_call: TRBJ2-7
d_call: .
clone_size: few
v_call: TRBV7-2
cdr3_aa: CASSPNLGRTYEQYF
cdr3_nt: TGTGCCAGCAGCCCAAACTTGGGGCGGACCTACGAGCAGTACTTC

j_call: TRBJ1-1
d_call: .
clone_size: .
v_call: TRBV5-1
cdr3_aa: CASSLAGGIPEAFF
cdr3_nt: TGCGCCAGCAGCTTGGCCGGGGGTATCCCTGAAGCTTTCTTT

j_call: TRBJ2-1
d_call: .
clone_size: few
v_call: TRBV7-2
cdr3_aa: CASSLGLQFNEQFF
cdr3_nt: TGTGCCAGCAGCTTAGGACTACAATTCAATGAGCAGTTCTTC

j_call: TRBJ1-2
d_call: .
clone_size: .
v_call: TRBV6-5
cdr3_aa: CASSFSGLLNYGYTF
cdr3_nt: TGTGCCAGCAGTTTTTCGGGACTACTGAACTATGGCTACACCTTC

j_call: TRBJ1-1
d_call: TRBD1
clone_size: few
v_call: TRBV5-1
cdr3_aa: CASSQDRGRGPHEAFF
cdr3_nt: TGCGCCAGCAGCCAAGACAGGGGGCGAGGTCCCCATGAAGCTTTCTTT

j_call: TRBJ2-2
d_call: TRBD2
clone_size: .
v_call: TRBV9
cdr3_aa: CASSPRGGGPTGELFF
cdr3_nt: TGTGCCAGCAGCCCCCGTGGGGGAGGGCCAACCGGGGAGCTGTTTTTT

j_call: TRBJ1-1
d_call: .
clone_size: .
v_call: TRBV5-1
cdr3_aa: CASSLVGDTTEAFF
cdr3_nt: TGCGCCAGCAGCTTGGTAGGGGATACCACTGAAGCTTTCTTT

j_call: TRBJ2-7
d_call: TRBD2
clone_size: few
v_call: TRBV6-1
cdr3_aa: CASKRTSGSNDEQYF
cdr3_nt: TGTGCCAGCAAGCGGACTAGCGGGAGTAATGACGAGCAGTACTTC

j_call: TRBJ1-1
d_call: .
clone_size: few
v_call: TRBV11-2
cdr3_aa: CASSSNPDRSAFF
cdr3_nt: TGTGCCAGCAGCTCCAACCCCGACAGGTCGGCTTTCTTT

j_call: TRBJ2-1
d_call: .
clone_size: .
v_call: TRBV11-3
cdr3_aa: CASSPNGGFGEQFF
cdr3_nt: TGTGCCAGCAGCCCCAACGGGGGATTCGGTGAGCAGTTCTTC

j_call: TRBJ2-7
d_call: TRBD1
clone_size: few
v_call: TRBV28
cdr3_aa: CASIAEGQGAHEQYF
cdr3_nt: TGTGCCAGCATTGCCGAGGGACAGGGGGCGCACGAGCAGTACTTC

j_call: TRBJ2-7
d_call: .
clone_size: .
v_call: TRBV19
cdr3_aa: CATSPTGTYEQYF
cdr3_nt: TGTGCCACCTCGCCGACGGGGACCTACGAGCAGTACTTC